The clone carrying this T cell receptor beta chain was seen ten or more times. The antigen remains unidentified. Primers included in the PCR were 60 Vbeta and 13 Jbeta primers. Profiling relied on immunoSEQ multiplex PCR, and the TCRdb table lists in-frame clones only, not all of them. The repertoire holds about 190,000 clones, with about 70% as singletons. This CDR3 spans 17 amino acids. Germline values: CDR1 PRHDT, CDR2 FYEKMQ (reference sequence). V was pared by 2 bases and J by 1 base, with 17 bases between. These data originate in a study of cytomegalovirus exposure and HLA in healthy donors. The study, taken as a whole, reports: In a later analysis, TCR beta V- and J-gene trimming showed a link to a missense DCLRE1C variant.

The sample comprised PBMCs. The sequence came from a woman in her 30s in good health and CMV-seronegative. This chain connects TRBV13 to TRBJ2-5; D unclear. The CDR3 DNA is TGTGCCAGCAGCTTACGGGTAGCCGAAGACCCCCAAGAGACCCAGTACTTC. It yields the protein CASSLRVAEDPQETQYF. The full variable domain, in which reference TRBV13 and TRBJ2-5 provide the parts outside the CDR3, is AAGVIQSPRHLIKEKRETATLKCYPIPRHDTVYWYQQGPGQDPQFLISFYEKMQSDKGSIPDRFSAQQFSDYHSELNMSSLELGDSALYFCASSLRVAEDPQETQYFGPGTRLLVL.